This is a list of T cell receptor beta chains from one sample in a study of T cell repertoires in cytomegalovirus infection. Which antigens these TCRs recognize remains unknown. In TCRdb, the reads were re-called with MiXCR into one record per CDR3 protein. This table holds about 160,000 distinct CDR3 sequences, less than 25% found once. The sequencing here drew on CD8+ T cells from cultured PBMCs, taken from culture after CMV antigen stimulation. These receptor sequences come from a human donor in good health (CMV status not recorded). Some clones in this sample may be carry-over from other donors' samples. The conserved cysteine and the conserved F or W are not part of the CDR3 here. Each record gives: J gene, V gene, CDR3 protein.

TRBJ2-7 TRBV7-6 ASSLASGATYEQY
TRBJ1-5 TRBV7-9 ASSLIAGTGGPYSNQPQH
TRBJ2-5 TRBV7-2 ASSLNRGVQETQY
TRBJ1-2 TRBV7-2 ASSGLGTGDGYT
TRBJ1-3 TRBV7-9 ASSFRQFSSGNTIY
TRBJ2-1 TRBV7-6 ASSLAVTGSYNEQF
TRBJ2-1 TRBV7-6 ASSFGGNYNEQF
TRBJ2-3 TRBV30 AWSVSLATDTQY
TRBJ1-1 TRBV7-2 ASSPLREVTEAF
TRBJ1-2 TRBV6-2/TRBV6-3 ASSAHYGQGPGYT
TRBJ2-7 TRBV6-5 ASTLSPGQGEQY
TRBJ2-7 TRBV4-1 ASSQDRQPMRDEQY
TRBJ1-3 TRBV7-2 ASSGGTVLSGNTIY
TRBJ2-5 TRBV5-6 ASSLGGDLQETQY
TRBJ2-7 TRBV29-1 SVYLPGGGMAEQY
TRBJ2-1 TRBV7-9 ASSSSGTGLYNEQF
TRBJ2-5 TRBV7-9 ASELREGDETQY
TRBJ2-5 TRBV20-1 SARDGQGTPFQY
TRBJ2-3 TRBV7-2 ASSPQSSGVTDTQY
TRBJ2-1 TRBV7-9 ASSLVSGADEQF
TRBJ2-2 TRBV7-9 ANLAEAYTGELF
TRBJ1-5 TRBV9 ASSAGQDNQPQH
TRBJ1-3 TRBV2 ATPRGDGGSSGNTIY
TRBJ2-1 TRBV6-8 ASSPSIYYNEQF
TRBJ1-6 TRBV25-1 ASSAGQVYNSPLH
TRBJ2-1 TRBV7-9 ASSRAFQDRGRDEQF
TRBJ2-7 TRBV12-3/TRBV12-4 ASSRWTERIGAYEQY
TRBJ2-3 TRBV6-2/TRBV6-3 ASSPPQAGATDTQY
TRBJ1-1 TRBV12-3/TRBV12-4 ASSFDRATEAF
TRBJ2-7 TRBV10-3 AISELKGSTYEQY
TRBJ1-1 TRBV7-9 ASSLQGQEAF
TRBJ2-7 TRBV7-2 ASSLDFSGVLSYEQY
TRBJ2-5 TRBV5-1 ASSTGLAEQETQY
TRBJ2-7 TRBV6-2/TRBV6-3 ASSRDRGRDEQY
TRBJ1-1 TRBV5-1 ASSWGTGERNTEAF
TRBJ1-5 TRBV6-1 ASSEWGTTNQPQH
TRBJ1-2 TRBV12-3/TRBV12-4 ASSLGQVDYGYT
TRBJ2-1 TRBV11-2 ASRIPEGSQGVSEQF
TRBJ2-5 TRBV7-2 ASSSRPVRGQETQY
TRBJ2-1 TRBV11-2 ASSFGLDRSGDNEQF
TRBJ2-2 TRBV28 ASSLLSNVAITGELF
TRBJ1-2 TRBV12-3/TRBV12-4 ASPRKNGYT
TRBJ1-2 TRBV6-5 ASSYSGGDGYT
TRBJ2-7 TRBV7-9 ASSPTTGRDYEQY
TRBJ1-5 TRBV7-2 ASSLAGKWNQPQH
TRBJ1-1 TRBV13 ASSLGPTNTEAF
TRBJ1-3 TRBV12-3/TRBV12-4 ASSTDRDNSGNTIY
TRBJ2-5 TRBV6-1 ASSEPGQGSGTQY
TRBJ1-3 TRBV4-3 ASSPEGLAIY
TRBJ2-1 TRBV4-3 ASSSLASSYNEQF
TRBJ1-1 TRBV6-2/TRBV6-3 ASILRDRMNTEAF
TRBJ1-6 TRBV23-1 ASSPIRTGVYSYNSPLH
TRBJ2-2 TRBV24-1 ATSDLLTELAGAPSPGELF
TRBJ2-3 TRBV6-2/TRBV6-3 ASSYYLGTDTQY
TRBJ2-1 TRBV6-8 ATAPGLADFNEQF